The entry below gives a single T cell receptor beta chain sequence along with its context. Its antigen is not known. The data originate from a study of blood T cells in healthy people across ages. Looking at the study overall: Through template switching, about one barcoded beta molecule was captured per two T cells, as measured in model experiments. Whole-study findings and limits: Among T cells, TCR beta diversity per million cells dropped roughly linearly as age rose.

A sample-barcoded 5' primer and a J-beta primer mix were used in a second PCR of roughly 6 to 12 cycles. Every sample gave at least 3 million paired-end reads containing CDR3. TCRdb recomputed calls from the 5' RACE reads with MiXCR, one row per CDR3 protein. The sample contains about 680,000 distinct CDR3 sequences, 49% of which appear only once. Germline lookup yields CDR1 SGDLS and CDR2 YYNGEE. CDR3 size: 14 residues. The V and J ends lost 5 bases and 2 bases, in that order; junction bases with no gene match: 5. Sequenced material: blood. The chain carries TRBV9 and TRBJ2-3, with 7 bases identical to TRBD2. This TCR was sampled from a woman aged 55-69 years in good health. Here the CDR3 reads CASSSSGITDTQYF. In nucleotides, the CDR3 is TGTGCCAGCAGTTCTAGCGGAATCACAGATACGCAGTATTTT.